The 5 T cell receptor beta chains presented below share a single source sample, sequenced in a study of T cell changes during pregnancy in multiple sclerosis. TCRdb's copy holds only in-frame clones and misses some; the assay was immunoSEQ multiplex PCR. The data contain under 95,000 clones, approximately 90% of them seen just once; the ten biggest clones take up 0.43%. Material: CD4+ T cells from peripheral blood mononuclear cells, obtained before pregnancy. The receptor set was obtained from a female donor with multiple sclerosis, enrolled in a pregnancy study.

This clone appeared a single time. This rearrangement joins TRBV30 to TRBJ1-5; D gene ambiguous. Trimming took 2 bases from V and 4 from J, leaving 9 bases between them. The CDR3 runs to 13 residues. Looked up from germline, CDR1 is GTSNPN and CDR2 is SVGIG (reference sequence). CDR3 coding DNA: TGTGCCTGGAGTAGTCAGGCAAATCAGCCCCAGCATTTT. It is translated as CAWSSQANQPQHF.

This clone was counted between two and nine times. The chain recombines TRBV11-2 with TRBJ2-1; D may be TRBD2 (6 bases). The CDR3 is made up of 15 amino acids. Germline CDR1 reads SGHAT; CDR2 reads FQNNGV. V was cut by 1 base and J by 6 bases, with 13 bases left in between. The CDR3 nucleotides read TGTGCCAGCAGCTTAGTCCGCGGGGTGACCAATGAGCAGTTCTTC. As protein: CASSLVRGVTNEQFF.

The chain is built from TRBV29-1 and TRBJ1-1; perhaps TRBD1 as D (5 bases). The CDR3 extends over 14 amino acids. The germline V and J ends were trimmed by 4 bases and 0 bases, with 12 bases remaining between them. Germline loops: CDR1 SQVTM, CDR2 ANQGSEA. CDR3 sequence: CSVVGRLMNTEAFF. The DNA of the CDR3 is TGCAGCGTTGTGGGGCGGCTAATGAACACTGAAGCTTTCTTT.

V usage is TRBV11-3 and J usage is TRBJ2-1, with D possibly matching TRBD2 (5 bases). Trimming stripped 3 bases from V and 0 bases from J, with 9 bases between. The CDR3 has 15 residues. The germline gives CDR1 SGHNT, CDR2 YENEEA. CDR3 DNA sequence: TGTGCCAGCAGCTTCTCCGGGAACTCCTACAATGAGCAGTTCTTC. Its protein is CASSFSGNSYNEQFF.

The V gene is TRBV28, the J gene TRBJ1-1; D remains unclear. Germline CDR1 is MDHEN and CDR2 is SYDVKM. V dropped 5 bases and J dropped 0 bases, with 10 bases sitting between them. This CDR3 is 14 amino acids long. The CDR3 sequence is CASSPVYMNTEAFF. CDR3 DNA sequence: TGTGCCAGCAGTCCCGTTTACATGAACACTGAAGCTTTCTTT.